A few counts support the clone carrying this T cell receptor beta chain. Its antigen is unknown. This sample is drawn from a study of blood T cells in healthy people across ages. Donors ranged from about 6 to 90 years old and were healthy Caucasians in Russia. Each sample yielded at least 6 micrograms of PBMC total RNA. Through a sample-barcoded 5' primer and a J-beta primer mix, a second PCR was run for 7 to 11 cycles. TCRdb reanalysed the 5' RACE reads using MiXCR and keeps one entry per CDR3 protein. The sample has some 1.5 million distinct CDR3 sequences, 28% seen once. Study outcomes and limitations: Unsorted PBMCs ruled out conclusive naive versus antigen-experienced comparison.

V was clipped by 6 bases and J by 4 bases, with 25 bases between them. Germline-derived CDR1 and CDR2 are LGHNT and FRNRAP. The length of the CDR3 is 17 residues. The receptor's source is a woman aged 25 to 45 in good health. V is TRBV12-5 and J is TRBJ2-7; D is perhaps TRBD1 or TRBD2 (6 bases each). Sequencing was carried out using blood. The CDR3 region has the DNA TGTGCTAGTGGGCCTGCCTGGGCGGGACAAAATCTGTACGAGCAGTACTTC. The encoded protein is CASGPAWAGQNLYEQYF.